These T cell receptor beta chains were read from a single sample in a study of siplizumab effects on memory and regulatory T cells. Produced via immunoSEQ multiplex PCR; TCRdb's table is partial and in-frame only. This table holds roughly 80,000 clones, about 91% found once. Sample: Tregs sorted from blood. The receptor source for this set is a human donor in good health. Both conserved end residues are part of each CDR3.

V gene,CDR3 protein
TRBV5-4,CANSFQGNTGELFF
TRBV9,CASSVGTSGEFETQYF
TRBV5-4,CASSHGAAEAFF
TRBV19,CASSRTADYEQYF
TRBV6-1,CLSLADQETQYF
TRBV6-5,CASSPARQGGYEQYF
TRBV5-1,CASSLGSPGTGANVLTF
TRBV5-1,CASSGSDYSYEQYF
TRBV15,CATSRDSLGHQPQHF
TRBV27,CASSSHFVDRAYLNYGYTF
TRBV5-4,CASSLVGPGGELFF
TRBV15,CATSRDRGGPAQPQHF
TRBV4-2,CASSHTGPNEKLFF
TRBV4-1,CASSPDRDVQETQYF
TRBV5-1,CASSLTGLISGGAGNEQFF
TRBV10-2,CASSDGETQYF
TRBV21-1,CASSRDSQLRNYGYTF
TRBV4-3,CASSHGLAYEQYF
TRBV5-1,CASSLGRQGQGSSGANVLTF
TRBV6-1,CASTRFSEQYF
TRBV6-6,CASRQGLSPLHF
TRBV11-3,CASSLDGSSTDTQYF
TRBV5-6,CASSIGTPGDYTF
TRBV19,CASSIERGQPQHF
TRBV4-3,CASSQDDLGGELFF
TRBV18,CASSPDRNTGELFF